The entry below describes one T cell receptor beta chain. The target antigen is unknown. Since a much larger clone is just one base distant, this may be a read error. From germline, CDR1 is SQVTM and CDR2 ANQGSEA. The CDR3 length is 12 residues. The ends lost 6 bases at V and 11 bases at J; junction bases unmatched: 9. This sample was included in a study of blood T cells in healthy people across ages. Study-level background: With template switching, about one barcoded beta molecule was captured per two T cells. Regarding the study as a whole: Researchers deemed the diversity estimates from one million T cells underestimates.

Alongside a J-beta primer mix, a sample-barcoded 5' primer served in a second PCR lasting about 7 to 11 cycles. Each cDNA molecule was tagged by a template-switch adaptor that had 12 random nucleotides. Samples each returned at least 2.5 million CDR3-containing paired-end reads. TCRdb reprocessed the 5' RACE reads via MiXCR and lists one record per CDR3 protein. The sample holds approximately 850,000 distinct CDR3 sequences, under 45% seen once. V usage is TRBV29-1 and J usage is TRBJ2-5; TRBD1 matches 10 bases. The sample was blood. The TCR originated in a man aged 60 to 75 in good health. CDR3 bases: TGCAGCGTCTACGACAGGGGGCGTGTGCAGTACTTC. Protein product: CSVYDRGRVQYF. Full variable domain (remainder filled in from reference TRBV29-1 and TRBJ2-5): SAVISQKPSRDICQRGTSLTIQCQVDSQVTMMFWYRQQPGQSLTLIATANQGSEATYESGFVIDKFPISRPNLTFSTLTVSNMSPEDSSIYLCSVYDRGRVQYFGPGTRLLVL.